This T cell receptor beta chain was sequenced during a study of cytomegalovirus exposure and HLA in healthy donors. Study-wide findings and caveats: Altogether, some 170 TCR beta chains were recorded as cytomegalovirus-associated.

Germline V CDR1 and CDR2: SQVTM, ANQGSEA. Deletions cut 3 bases from V and 1 base from J, with 4 bases between. The CDR3 is 12 residues long. Primers for the PCR totalled 60 Vbeta and 13 Jbeta. Some clones are missing from TCRdb's copy, which holds only in-frame ones; the method was immunoSEQ multiplex PCR. In all, the sample yields roughly 90,000 clones. Details on this clone: The target antigen is unknown.

The rearrangement uses TRBV29-1 and TRBJ2-1, with D uncertain. This clonotype was obtained from a man aged 45-65 years in good health and CMV-seropositive. Sample: PBMCs. CDR3 protein: CSVEQSYNEQFF. The DNA of the CDR3 is TGCAGCGTTGAGCAGTCCTACAATGAGCAGTTCTTC.